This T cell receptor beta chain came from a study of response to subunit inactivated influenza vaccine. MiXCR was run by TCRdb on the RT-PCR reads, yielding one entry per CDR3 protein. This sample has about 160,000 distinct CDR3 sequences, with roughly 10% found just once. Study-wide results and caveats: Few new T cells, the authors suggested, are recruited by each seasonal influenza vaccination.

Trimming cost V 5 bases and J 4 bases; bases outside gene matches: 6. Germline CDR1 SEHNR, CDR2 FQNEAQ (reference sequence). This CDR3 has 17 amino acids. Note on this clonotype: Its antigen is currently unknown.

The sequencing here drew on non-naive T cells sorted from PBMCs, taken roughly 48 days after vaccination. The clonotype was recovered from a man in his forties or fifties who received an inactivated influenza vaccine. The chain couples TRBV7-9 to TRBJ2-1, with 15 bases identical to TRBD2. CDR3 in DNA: TGTGCCAGCAGCCCTCACGGACTAGCGGGAGGGTACAATGAGCAGTTCTTC. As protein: CASSPHGLAGGYNEQFF.